This entry lists 27 T cell receptor beta chains sequenced from one sample in a study of cytomegalovirus exposure and HLA in healthy donors. PCR involved 60 Vbeta and 13 Jbeta primers. Assay: immunoSEQ multiplex PCR; the TCRdb copy retains only in-frame clones and omits some. The top ten hold 6.5% of the sample, which has around 140,000 clones, over 60% seen once. What was sequenced was PBMCs. These TCRs come from a woman aged 55-70 years in good health and CMV-seronegative.

Concerning this clone: At the DNA level, this CDR3 is encoded by other sequences in the same sample as well. The genes are TRBV10-3 and TRBJ1-5; TRBD1 might be the D (6 bases). CDR3 length: 15 amino acids. V was cut by 2 bases and J by 3 bases, with 11 bases left in between. Germline-derived CDR1 and CDR2 are ENHRY and SYGVKD. The CDR3 here is CAISEGSGVNQPQHF. The CDR3 nucleotides are TGTGCCATCAGTGAGGGGTCAGGGGTCAATCAGCCCCAGCATTTT.

The chain is built from TRBV27 and TRBJ2-2; D unresolved. The ends were cut back, 3 bases at V and 3 bases at J, with 8 bases in the middle. Germline-derived CDR1 and CDR2 are MNHEY and SMNVEV (reference sequence). CDR3 size: 14 residues. The CDR3 region has the DNA TGTGCCAGCAGTTTCGGTCTGGACACCGGGGAGCTGTTTTTT. It is translated as CASSFGLDTGELFF.

This clone came up a few times. This chain links TRBV18 with TRBJ2-2; the match to TRBD2 covers 7 bases. CDR1 and CDR2 (germline): KGHSH, LQKENI. V lost 6 bases, J lost 0 bases, and 10 bases stayed unmatched. The CDR3 runs 17 residues. The CDR3 is CASSARGAGANTGELFF. The CDR3 bases are TGTGCCAGCTCGGCCCGGGGCGCGGGGGCGAACACCGGGGAGCTGTTTTTT. The variable domain in full, completed from reference TRBV18 and TRBJ2-2, reads NAGVMQNPRHLVRRRGQEARLRCSPMKGHSHVYWYRQLPEEGLKFMVYLQKENIIDESGMPKERFSAEFPKEGPSILRIQQVVRGDSAAYFCASSARGAGANTGELFFGEGSRLTVL.

This sequence joins TRBV5-4 and TRBJ2-3; TRBD2 aligns across 8 bases. The CDR3 totals 15 residues. Looked up from germline, CDR1 is SGHNT and CDR2 is YYREEE (reference sequence). Trimming at V came to 3 bases and at J to 2 bases, leaving 5 bases not matched to a gene. CDR3 nucleotide sequence: TGTGCCAGCAGCTCATTAGCGGGATTCACAGATACGCAGTATTTT. It translates to CASSSLAGFTDTQYF.

The V gene is TRBV2, the J gene TRBJ1-4; 7 nucleotides match TRBD1. V dropped 6 bases and J dropped 10; count of bases not matched to a gene: 11. CDR3 length: 14 amino acids. Germline values: CDR1 SNHLY, CDR2 FYNNEI. CDR3 sequence reads: CASSRDRAVVKLFF. The CDR3 DNA follows: TGTGCCAGCAGCCGAGACAGGGCAGTAGTAAAACTGTTTTTT.

This chain joins TRBV6-1 and TRBJ2-7; 9 nucleotides match TRBD2. Germline values: CDR1 MNHNS, CDR2 SASEGT. The J segment lost 4 bases and the V segment lost 1 base, leaving 5 bases of the junction unmatched. The CDR3 is 15 residues long. CDR3 DNA sequence: TGTGCCAGCAGTGAAGGGGTAGCGGGAGCTTACGAGCAGTACTTC. It translates to CASSEGVAGAYEQYF.

This clone was seen a few times. This chain connects TRBV5-4 to TRBJ2-5, with D maybe TRBD1 (5 bases). CDR1 and CDR2 (germline): SGHNT, YYREEE (reference sequence). CDR3 size: 16 residues. With 2 bases removed from V and 5 bases from J, the gap between germline ends came to 19 bases. The chain's CDR3 is CASSFSPQGSRETQYF. CDR3 DNA sequence: TGTGCCAGCAGCTTTTCCCCCCAGGGTTCGCGGGAGACCCAGTACTTC.

This clone was counted a few times. The chain is built from TRBV25-1 and TRBJ2-1; D is unresolved. CDR3 length: 13 residues. The germline V and J ends were trimmed by 4 bases and 7 bases, with 11 bases remaining between them. CDR1 and CDR2 from the germline V gene are MGHDK and SYGVNS. The CDR3 DNA reads TGTGCCAGCAGTGCAGTCAGTAAAAATGAGCAGTTCTTC. Protein: CASSAVSKNEQFF.

CDR3 loop: CASSRRNTIYF. The CDR3 DNA is TGTGCCAGCAGCCGTAGAAACACCATATATTTT. The chain is built from TRBV7-2 and TRBJ1-3; D gene ambiguous. CDR1 is SGHTA and CDR2 is FQGNSA in the germline V gene. There are 11 residues in the CDR3. Trimming took 5 bases from V and 5 from J, leaving 4 bases between them.

The chain links TRBV5-5 to TRBJ1-2; 7 nucleotides line up with TRBD1. CDR1 and CDR2 (germline): SGHKS, YYEKEE (reference sequence). The trim removed 4 bases at V and 5 bases at J, leaving 11 bases unmatched. The CDR3 has 15 residues. In DNA form, the CDR3 reads TGTGCCAGCAGCCTAAGACAGGGAGAGTATTATGGCTACACCTTC. Its translation is CASSLRQGEYYGYTF.

The V gene is TRBV12-2, the J gene TRBJ2-7; the tabulated D call, TRBD1, remains unverified against the DNA. TRBV12-2 is recorded as a pseudogene. The CDR3 is 15 amino acids. CDR3 bases: TGTGCAAGTCGCCTTAGAAGGGGACAGAACTACGAGCAGTACTTC. It yields the protein CASRLRRGQNYEQYF.

This rearrangement joins TRBV6-5 to TRBJ2-1; D gene ambiguous. The V end lost 4 bases, the J end lost 4 bases, and 5 bases lay between the germline ends. Per the germline V gene, CDR1 is MNHEY and CDR2 is SVGAGI. This CDR3 is built from 12 residues. The CDR3 protein is CASSSPYNEQFF. The CDR3 DNA reads TGTGCCAGCAGTTCCCCGTACAATGAGCAGTTCTTC.

The chain recombines TRBV10-3 with TRBJ2-2; TRBD2 aligns across 12 bases. Germline V CDR1 and CDR2: ENHRY, SYGVKD. The CDR3 loop spans 16 amino acids. V shed 9 bases, J shed 2 bases, and the junction held 7 bases outside the gene matches. The DNA of the CDR3 is TGTGCCATTTCGAGACTAGCGGGAGATAACACCGGGGAGCTGTTTTTT. Amino acids: CAISRLAGDNTGELFF.

For this clone: Different DNA sequences within this sample yield the same CDR3. The chain employs TRBV27 and TRBJ1-6; 9 bases line up with TRBD1. Germline values: CDR1 MNHEY, CDR2 SMNVEV (reference sequence). The CDR3 is made up of 14 amino acids. V lost 3 bases, J lost 7 bases, and 1 base stayed unmatched. The CDR3 region has the DNA TGTGCCAGCAGTTTGGACAGGGGAAATTCACCCCTCCACTTT. It encodes CASSLDRGNSPLHF.

The rearrangement joins TRBV6-5 to TRBJ2-7; possible D gene TRBD1, 5 bases. From germline, CDR1 is MNHEY and CDR2 SVGAGI. V was trimmed by 10 bases and J by 2 bases, leaving 15 bases between them. The CDR3 contains 13 residues. CDR3: CATYGAGTYEQYF. The DNA for the CDR3 is TGTGCCACGTATGGGGCAGGAACCTACGAGCAGTACTTC.

The chain has TRBV28 and TRBJ2-7; D is ambiguous. The V end lost 1 base, the J end lost 1 base, and 11 bases lay between the germline ends. Germline V gives CDR1 MDHEN, CDR2 SYDVKM. This CDR3 region has 15 residues. CDR3 sequence (DNA): TGTGCCAGCAGTTTATCAAGCCTCAAATCCTACGAGCAGTACTTC. Translation: CASSLSSLKSYEQYF.

The gene calls are TRBV5-5 and TRBJ1-2; tentatively, D is TRBD1 (6 bases). Trimming stripped 4 bases from V and 2 bases from J, with 15 bases between. CDR1 is SGHKS, CDR2 YYEKEE, per germline (reference sequence). This CDR3 has 15 amino acids. CDR3 DNA sequence: TGTGCCAGCAGCCTTACAGGGAAAAGCAACTATGGCTACACCTTC. Translated, it gives CASSLTGKSNYGYTF.

The chain uses TRBV2 and TRBJ1-5; 10 bases agree with TRBD1. V was clipped by 5 bases and J by 10 bases; unmatched bases: 8. The CDR3 covers 14 residues. Per germline, CDR1 SNHLY and CDR2 FYNNEI. The CDR3 DNA reads as TGTGCCAGCAGTTCTGGACAGGGGGTGGGCCCCCAGCATTTT. Residues: CASSSGQGVGPQHF.

This sequence joins TRBV11-1 and TRBJ2-1, with 16 bases aligning to TRBD2. The V gene's germline CDR1 is SGHAT and CDR2 FQDESV (reference sequence). V shed 4 bases and J 12 bases; nucleotides not matched to a gene: 9. The CDR3 runs 16 residues. The CDR3 region has the DNA TGTGCCAGCAGCTCGGGACTAGCGGGGGGGCTGAGTGGGCAGTTCTTC. Encoded protein: CASSSGLAGGLSGQFF.

The chain is built from TRBV5-6 and TRBJ2-3, with 8 bases fitting TRBD2. V was clipped by 2 bases and J by 2 bases; unmatched bases: 4. This CDR3 has 15 residues. The V gene's germline CDR1 is SGHDT and CDR2 YYEEEE. The CDR3 sequence is CASSLPGGYTDTQYF. CDR3 nucleotides: TGTGCCAGCAGCTTACCGGGAGGGTACACAGATACGCAGTATTTT.

This sequence joins TRBV19 and TRBJ1-5; 8 bases are a match to TRBD1. The CDR3 totals 18 residues. Per the germline V gene, CDR1 is LNHDA and CDR2 is SQIVND (reference sequence). V trimming: 2 bases; J trimming: 2 bases; junction bases outside the gene matches: 11. CDR3 loop: CASSIRQGAGGGNQPQHF. The CDR3 nucleotides read TGTGCCAGTAGTATAAGGCAGGGGGCTGGGGGTGGCAATCAGCCCCAGCATTTT.

V is TRBV15 and J is TRBJ2-5; 8 bases map to TRBD2. Per the germline V gene, CDR1 is LNHNV and CDR2 is YYDKDF (reference sequence). Trimming removed 8 bases from V and 5 bases from J; junction bases left unmatched: 13. This CDR3 comprises 15 residues. CDR3: CATGPGGPHAETQYF. CDR3 in DNA: TGTGCCACCGGGCCGGGAGGGCCGCATGCGGAGACCCAGTACTTC. The whole variable domain, filled in from reference TRBV15 and TRBJ2-5, reads DAMVIQNPRYQVTQFGKPVTLSCSQTLNHNVMYWYQQKSSQAPKLLFHYYDKDFNNEADTPDNFQSRRPNTSFCFLDIRSPGLGDTAMYLCATGPGGPHAETQYFGPGTRLLVL.

The CDR3 protein is CASSLALRGGNTGELFF. The CDR3 DNA follows: TGTGCCAGCAGCTTAGCATTAAGAGGAGGGAACACCGGGGAGCTGTTTTTT. This chain joins TRBV7-8 and TRBJ2-2, with a weak D call TRBD2 (5 bases). Per the germline V gene, CDR1 is SGHVS and CDR2 is FQNEAQ. Trimming took 0 bases from V and 1 from J, leaving 12 bases between them. This CDR3 is 17 amino acids long. The variable domain in full, with the rest retrieved from reference TRBV7-8 and TRBJ2-2, is GAGVSQSPRYKVAKRGQDVALRCDPISGHVSLFWYQQALGQGPEFLTYFQNEAQLDKSGLPSDRFFAERPEGSVSTLKIQRTQQEDSAVYLCASSLALRGGNTGELFFGEGSRLTVL.

The V and J genes are TRBV6-4 and TRBJ2-3, with TRBD1 as a possible D gene (6 bases). The ends were cut back, 0 bases at V and 2 bases at J, with 9 bases in the middle. There are 15 residues in the CDR3. Germline V CDR1 and CDR2: MRHNA, SNTAGT. In DNA form, the CDR3 reads TGTGCCAGCAGTGACTCGGGGGCCCCCACAGATACGCAGTATTTT. Translating it yields CASSDSGAPTDTQYF.

The V and J genes are TRBV7-2 and TRBJ2-1; 7 nucleotides match TRBD2. Losses at the gene ends were 5 bases for V and 3 bases for J; bases not matched to a gene: 10. The CDR3 is 16 residues long. Germline CDR1 reads SGHTA; CDR2 reads FQGNSA. The DNA of the CDR3 is TGTGCCAGCAGCCCCCAGCTAGCGGCCCTCTACAATGAGCAGTTCTTC. It translates to CASSPQLAALYNEQFF.

V usage is TRBV7-2 and J usage is TRBJ2-7; 7 nucleotides line up with TRBD2. The V gene's germline CDR1 is SGHTA and CDR2 FQGNSA. The CDR3 runs 15 residues. Trimming took 5 bases from V and 3 from J; bases not matched to a gene: 10. The CDR3 here is CASSARPGLSYEQYF. The CDR3 nucleotides read TGTGCCAGCAGCGCTCGGCCGGGACTAAGCTACGAGCAGTACTTC.

The chain combines TRBV19 with TRBJ1-2; D unclear. There are 12 residues in the CDR3. Germline-derived CDR1 and CDR2 are LNHDA and SQIVND (reference sequence). Trimming shortened V by 3 bases and J by 4 bases, and 6 bases separated the two germline ends. The CDR3 loop reads CASSIPVYGYTF. CDR3 bases: TGTGCCAGTAGTATTCCTGTCTATGGCTACACCTTC. Supplemented by reference TRBV19 and TRBJ1-2, the full variable domain reads DGGITQSPKYLFRKEGQNVTLSCEQNLNHDAMYWYRQDPGQGLRLIYYSQIVNDFQKGDIAEGYSVSREKKESFPLTVTSAQKNPTAFYLCASSIPVYGYTFGSGTRLTVV.